The TCR beta chain under discussion was sequenced for a study of CD8 T cells in ankylosing spondylitis. Whole-study results and caveats: A TCR beta motif of eight highly homologous variants appeared characteristic of ankylosing spondylitis blood. CD8+ cells made up the disease-linked clones, which were relatively rare in peripheral blood. Previously reported in reactive arthritis synovial fluid and blood were some of the motif variants.

As for this clonotype: The target antigen is unknown.

The CDR3 has 15 amino acids. V gave up 0 bases and J gave up 5 bases, with 13 bases separating them. Germline V gene data show CDR1 as LGHDT and CDR2 as YNNKEL (reference sequence). With molecular barcodes, quantitative 5'-RACE was used to make the TCR beta libraries. In TCRdb, the 5' RACE reads were re-called with MiXCR into one record per CDR3 protein. The sample records hundreds of thousands of distinct CDR3 sequences, about 25% being singletons. The J gene is TRBJ1-1, the V gene TRBV3-1; D unclear. This clonotype originated in a male donor with ankylosing spondylitis. Sequencing used blood, either unsorted or a sorted T cell fraction (not recorded which). CDR3: CASSQDSNSGTEAFF. In nucleotides, the CDR3 is TGTGCCAGCAGCCAAGATTCCAACTCGGGAACTGAAGCTTTCTTT.